A selection of T cell receptor beta chains follows, all from one sample in a study of low-dose radiotherapy and immunotherapy resistance in tumors. TCRdb reprocessed the reads via MiXCR and lists one record per CDR3 protein. Of 65,000 to 95,000 distinct CDR3 sequences in the sample, roughly 17% were seen once. Sequencing was performed on PBMCs, taken after low-dose radiotherapy plus immunotherapy. The receptor set was obtained from a male donor with prostate cancer. The CDR3 runs from the conserved cysteine through the conserved F or W. D genes are given only for firm matches. Some rows have no size entry. The others give once, few or many, or a class for an expanded clone.

d_gene,abundance,j_gene,v_gene,CDR3aa,CDR3nt
NA,many,TRBJ2-5,TRBV20-1,CSANFPETQYF,TGCAGTGCTAATTTTCCAGAGACCCAGTACTTC
TRBD1,many,TRBJ1-2,TRBV6-2/TRBV6-3,CAAPSGTVNGYTF,TGTGCCGCACCGTCCGGGACAGTTAATGGCTACACCTTC
TRBD2,many,TRBJ2-5,TRBV4-2,CASSSGTSRETQYF,TGTGCCAGCAGCTCCGGGACTAGCAGGGAGACCCAGTACTTC
NA,many,TRBJ2-1,TRBV6-2/TRBV6-3,CASREIHNEQFF,TGTGCCAGTCGGGAAATACACAATGAGCAGTTCTTC
NA,NA,TRBJ1-5,TRBV21-1,CASSKRGAAVNQPQHF,TGTGCCAGCAGCAAACGGGGGGCGGCGGTCAATCAGCCCCAGCATTTT
NA,many,TRBJ2-5,TRBV2,CASRQGLLETQYF,TGTGCCAGTCGACAGGGACTCTTAGAGACCCAGTACTTC
NA,many,TRBJ2-7,TRBV25-1,CASSDPQQTYEQYF,TGTGCCAGCAGTGACCCCCAGCAAACCTACGAGCAGTACTTC
TRBD2,many,TRBJ2-1,TRBV10-3,CAIGRAGGIGNEQFF,TGTGCCATCGGGCGAGCGGGAGGAATTGGAAATGAGCAGTTCTTC
NA,many,TRBJ1-6,TRBV28,CASSFPLGLFSYNSPLHF,TGTGCCAGCAGTTTTCCCTTGGGACTGTTCTCCTATAATTCACCCCTCCACTTT
NA,many,TRBJ2-5,TRBV4-1,CASSRLVGETQYF,TGCGCCAGCAGCCGTCTAGTCGGAGAGACCCAGTACTTC
NA,many,TRBJ1-1,TRBV7-9,CASSSEPGTEAFF,TGTGCCAGCAGCTCTGAACCGGGAACTGAAGCTTTCTTT
NA,many,TRBJ1-2,TRBV5-1,CASSDTGDGYTF,TGCGCCAGCAGCGATACAGGAGATGGCTACACCTTC
TRBD1,few,TRBJ2-2,TRBV7-8,CASSRSGQRFTGELFF,TGTGCCAGCAGCCGATCGGGACAGAGATTCACCGGGGAGCTGTTTTTT
NA,many,TRBJ2-1,TRBV4-1,CASSSPPSSYNEQFF,TGCGCCAGCAGCTCACCCCCCAGCTCCTACAATGAGCAGTTCTTC
TRBD1,many,TRBJ2-1,TRBV5-1,CASSLDRGRALSSYNEQFF,TGCGCCAGCAGCCTAGACAGGGGTCGGGCTCTGAGCTCCTACAATGAGCAGTTCTTC
NA,many,TRBJ2-2,TRBV6-2/TRBV6-3,CASGAGIGELFF,TGTGCCAGCGGGGCGGGGATCGGGGAGCTGTTTTTT
TRBD1,many,TRBJ1-2,TRBV7-9,CASSTGTGGSGGYTF,TGTGCCAGCAGCACCGGGACAGGGGGCTCGGGTGGCTACACCTTC
NA,many,TRBJ2-1,TRBV7-2,CASSLAASQHNEQFF,TGTGCCAGCAGCTTAGCGGCCAGTCAGCACAATGAGCAGTTCTTC
NA,NA,TRBJ1-1,TRBV28,CASSKRGYTEAFF,TGTGCCAGCTCCAAGAGGGGATACACTGAAGCTTTCTTT
TRBD1,many,TRBJ2-2,TRBV7-2,CATAGQGLKGELFF,TGTGCCACAGCGGGACAGGGTTTGAAAGGGGAGCTGTTTTTT
TRBD1,many,TRBJ2-2,TRBV28,CASSPGTGGVRITGELFF,TGTGCCAGCAGTCCTGGGACAGGGGGCGTTCGTATCACCGGGGAGCTGTTTTTT
TRBD1,many,TRBJ2-7,TRBV7-2,CASSSTGTGGYEQYF,TGTGCCAGCAGCTCTACCGGGACAGGGGGCTACGAGCAGTACTTC
TRBD2,many,TRBJ2-1,TRBV27,CASSSPRRGGEQFF,TGTGCCAGCAGTTCACCTCGTCGGGGGGGTGAGCAGTTCTTC
TRBD1,NA,TRBJ1-1,TRBV5-1,CASSPGGQDTEAFF,TGCGCCAGCAGCCCGGGAGGACAGGACACTGAAGCTTTCTTT
NA,many,TRBJ1-2,TRBV7-9,CASSAGDQHNYGYTF,TGTGCCAGCAGCGCCGGGGATCAGCATAACTATGGCTACACCTTC
NA,many,TRBJ2-7,TRBV29-1,CSVEDSGYEQYF,TGCAGCGTTGAGGACAGCGGCTACGAGCAGTACTTC
NA,NA,TRBJ2-6,TRBV7-2,CASSSTSSGANVLTF,TGTGCCAGCAGCTCGACTTCCTCTGGGGCCAACGTCCTGACTTTC
NA,many,TRBJ1-4,TRBV7-2,CASSVSFRAGELFF,TGTGCCAGCAGCGTCAGCTTCAGGGCTGGGGAACTGTTTTTT
NA,many,TRBJ2-6,TRBV6-2/TRBV6-3,CASSYSVSPNSGANVLTF,TGTGCCAGCAGTTACTCGGTCAGCCCCAACTCTGGGGCCAACGTCCTGACTTTC
NA,NA,TRBJ2-1,TRBV28,CASSSGTLGEQFF,TGTGCCAGCAGTTCCGGGACATTGGGTGAGCAGTTCTTC
NA,many,TRBJ2-1,TRBV20-1,CSAILQGGNEQFF,TGCAGTGCTATCCTACAGGGAGGCAATGAGCAGTTCTTC
TRBD2,few,TRBJ2-7,TRBV29-1,CSVEGRGTTGYEQYF,TGCAGCGTTGAAGGTCGGGGGACTACTGGATACGAGCAGTACTTC
TRBD2,many,TRBJ2-3,TRBV5-1,CASSTLAGGDTQYF,TGCGCCAGCAGCACCCTAGCGGGAGGCGATACGCAGTATTTT
TRBD2,NA,TRBJ2-5,TRBV11-2,CASTWGGLGETQYF,TGTGCCAGCACCTGGGGAGGGCTGGGAGAGACCCAGTACTTC
NA,many,TRBJ2-3,TRBV6-2/TRBV6-3,CASSKISGATDTQYF,TGTGCCAGCAGTAAGATTAGCGGAGCCACAGATACGCAGTATTTT
TRBD2,many,TRBJ2-2,TRBV20-1,CSARTGGPQYTGELFF,TGCAGTGCTAGGACGGGGGGGCCCCAATACACCGGGGAGCTGTTTTTT
NA,many,TRBJ2-7,TRBV27,CASSFVAGRSEQYF,TGTGCCAGCAGTTTTGTAGCAGGGAGAAGCGAGCAGTACTTC
NA,many,TRBJ2-7,TRBV29-1,CSVEVGRDYEQYF,TGCAGCGTTGAGGTAGGGCGGGACTACGAGCAGTACTTC
NA,NA,TRBJ2-2,TRBV6-2/TRBV6-3,CASSEGGFGELFF,TGTGCCAGCAGTGAAGGAGGGTTCGGGGAGCTGTTTTTT
NA,many,TRBJ1-5,TRBV7-9,CASSAEGPEISNQPQHF,TGTGCCAGCAGCGCAGAAGGGCCCGAGATAAGCAATCAGCCCCAGCATTTT
NA,many,TRBJ2-3,TRBV12-3/TRBV12-4,CASRVRVTDTQYF,TGTGCCAGCAGGGTTCGTGTAACAGATACGCAGTATTTT
NA,many,TRBJ2-6,TRBV6-2/TRBV6-3,CASSYSSGANVLTF,TGTGCCAGCAGTTACAGCTCTGGGGCCAACGTCCTGACTTTC
NA,NA,TRBJ1-1,TRBV4-1,CASSQEEGPNTEAFF,TGCGCCAGCAGCCAAGAGGAAGGCCCGAACACTGAAGCTTTCTTT
NA,many,TRBJ1-5,TRBV2,CASKGSNSNQPQHF,TGTGCCAGCAAGGGGTCTAATAGCAATCAGCCCCAGCATTTT
NA,many,TRBJ2-3,TRBV2,CASSVFTDTQYF,TGTGCCAGCAGTGTTTTCACAGATACGCAGTATTTT
TRBD2,many,TRBJ2-3,TRBV28,CASTPGGSSTDTQYF,TGTGCCAGCACCCCCGGGGGGAGTAGCACAGATACGCAGTATTTT